This T cell receptor beta chain was recorded in a study of T cell changes during pregnancy in multiple sclerosis. Data came from immunoSEQ multiplex PCR; TCRdb stores just in-frame clones and leaves some out. Among 90,000 to 95,000 clones listed, around 92% were seen once. CDR3 length: 14 residues. CDR1 is SGHTA, CDR2 FQGNSA, per germline. The trim removed 5 bases at V and 4 bases at J, leaving 7 bases unmatched. The chain links TRBV7-2 to TRBJ2-7; 8 positions agree with TRBD1. The specimen was peripheral blood, collected in the third trimester of pregnancy. The origin of this receptor is a female donor with multiple sclerosis, enrolled in a pregnancy study. CDR3 loop: CASSPRTGRYEQYF. Written as DNA, the CDR3 is TGTGCCAGCAGCCCGCGGACAGGGAGGTACGAGCAGTACTTC.